These 27 T cell receptor beta chains came from one sample sequenced in a study of blood T cell repertoires in COVID-19. Repertoires were generated with immunoSEQ multiplex PCR, while TCRdb's copy carries only in-frame clones and drops some. The table shows more than 250,000 clones, with over 75% occurring only once. The sequenced sample was peripheral blood. All receptors come from a man over 45 with active or convalescent COVID-19.

The CDR3 sequence is CASMTGEEFDGYTF. The CDR3 coding sequence is TGTGCCAGTATGACAGGGGAGGAATTCGATGGCTACACCTTC. The chain employs TRBV19 and TRBJ1-2; TRBD1 agrees at 8 bases. Looked up from germline, CDR1 is LNHDA and CDR2 is SQIVND (reference sequence). This CDR3 is built from 14 residues. The trim removed 7 bases at V and 6 bases at J, leaving 10 bases unmatched. The full variable domain, in which reference TRBV19 and TRBJ1-2 provide the parts outside the CDR3, is DGGITQSPKYLFRKEGQNVTLSCEQNLNHDAMYWYRQDPGQGLRLIYYSQIVNDFQKGDIAEGYSVSREKKESFPLTVTSAQKNPTAFYLCASMTGEEFDGYTFGSGTRLTVV.

The chain joins TRBV7-9 to TRBJ2-1; possibly TRBD2 for D (7 bases). V was shortened by 0 bases and J by 6 bases, with 18 bases between the two germline ends. Germline loops: CDR1 SEHNR, CDR2 FQNEAQ (reference sequence). This CDR3 is 17 amino acids long. This CDR3 is CASSLALGGGTRNEQFF. CDR3 sequence (DNA): TGTGCCAGCAGCTTAGCGTTGGGGGGGGGCACCCGCAATGAGCAGTTCTTC.

The V call is TRBV12-3 or TRBV12-4, the J call TRBJ2-2, with 8 nucleotides matching TRBD2. CDR3 length equals 13 residues. V dropped 4 bases and J dropped 6; count of bases not matched to a gene: 1. DNA for the CDR3: TGTGCCAGCAGTTCCGGGGGGGCCGGGGAGCTGTTTTTT. Protein sequence: CASSSGGAGELFF.

This chain uses TRBV2 with TRBJ2-1, with TRBD2 identical over 8 bases. CDR1 and CDR2 (germline): SNHLY, FYNNEI. This CDR3 comprises 15 residues. The ends lost 1 base at V and 1 base at J; junction bases unmatched: 0. The CDR3 DNA reads as TGTGCCAGCAGTGAAGAGCGGGAGTCCTACAATGAGCAGTTCTTC. Amino acid sequence: CASSEERESYNEQFF.

The count of this clone is one. The chain combines TRBV5-1 with TRBJ2-1, with D possibly being TRBD1 (5 bases). The CDR3 has 16 amino acids. V lost 1 base, J lost 0 bases, and 11 bases lay in between. Germline V gives CDR1 SGHRS, CDR2 YFSETQ. The CDR3 sequence: CASSLLWGSSYNEQFF. The CDR3 bases are TGCGCCAGCAGCTTGCTTTGGGGCAGCTCCTACAATGAGCAGTTCTTC.

The chain is built from TRBV5-1 and TRBJ1-1; 7 nucleotides line up with TRBD1. The trim removed 3 bases at V and 4 bases at J, leaving 9 bases unmatched. Germline CDR1 and CDR2: SGHRS and YFSETQ. This CDR3 contains 15 residues. In nucleotides, the CDR3 is TGCGCCAGCAGCTCACAGGGGCCCTGGTCCACTGAAGCTTTCTTT. Its translation is CASSSQGPWSTEAFF. The full variable domain, with the rest looked up from reference TRBV5-1 and TRBJ1-1, is KAGVTQTPRYLIKTRGQQVTLSCSPISGHRSVSWYQQTPGQGLQFLFEYFSETQRNKGNFPGRFSGRQFSNSRSEMNVSTLELGDSALYLCASSSQGPWSTEAFFGQGTRLTVV.

The chain couples TRBV5-1 to TRBJ1-3; TRBD1 agrees at 7 bases. This CDR3 has 16 amino acids. Germline assignment: CDR1 SGHRS and CDR2 YFSETQ. Unmatched junction bases numbered 7, after V lost 2 bases and J lost 2 bases. The CDR3 DNA sequence: TGCGCCAGCAGCTTCCAGGGGGGTTTTACTGGAAACACCATATATTTT. This gives the protein CASSFQGGFTGNTIYF.

The V call is TRBV27, the J call TRBJ2-5; 9 nucleotides match TRBD1. The CDR3 is 15 residues long. The V gene's germline CDR1 is MNHEY and CDR2 SMNVEV (reference sequence). V shed 5 bases and J 4 bases; nucleotides not matched to a gene: 8. Here the CDR3 reads CASSPQQGAGETQYF. CDR3 nucleotides: TGTGCCAGCAGTCCCCAACAGGGGGCTGGAGAGACCCAGTACTTC.

The chain employs TRBV10-1 and TRBJ1-5; 7 nucleotides align to TRBD1. The CDR3 sequence is 14 residues long. Germline values: CDR1 WNHNN, CDR2 SYGVQD (reference sequence). Trimming at V came to 0 bases and at J to 7 bases, leaving 3 bases not matched to a gene. The CDR3 DNA reads TGCGCCAGCAGTGAGTCGGACAGGAAACAGCCCCAGCATTTT. Protein sequence: CASSESDRKQPQHF.

The chain combines TRBV4-3 with TRBJ2-7; the match to TRBD1 covers 8 bases. The CDR3 covers 18 residues. CDR1 and CDR2 from the germline V gene are LGHNA and YSLEER. With 0 bases clipped from V and 0 bases from J, the junction kept 10 bases outside the gene matches. CDR3 bases: TGCGCCAGCAGCCAAGAAGTCACGGGAACAGGGGGCTCCTACGAGCAGTACTTC. Encoded protein: CASSQEVTGTGGSYEQYF.

This clone has just one count. The rearrangement joins TRBV6-1 to TRBJ2-7; maybe TRBD2 (6 bases). CDR1 is MNHNS, CDR2 SASEGT, per germline. The CDR3 length is 13 residues. V dropped 1 base and J dropped 6 bases, with 10 bases sitting between them. For the CDR3, the DNA is TGTGCCAGCAGTGAAGAATGGGGGGTCGAGCAGTACTTC. Protein: CASSEEWGVEQYF.

The chain carries TRBV27 and TRBJ2-2; 7 positions agree with TRBD1. The CDR3 spans 14 residues. Germline V gives CDR1 MNHEY, CDR2 SMNVEV (reference sequence). The V gene end was trimmed by 5 bases and the J gene end by 6 bases; junction bases not matched to a gene: 6. The DNA of the CDR3 is TGTGCCAGCAGTATACGACAGGGACCCGGGGAGCTGTTTTTT. Protein: CASSIRQGPGELFF.

The rearrangement links TRBV12-3 or TRBV12-4 to TRBJ1-1, with D hard to call. V was clipped by 6 bases and J by 5 bases, with 13 bases between them. This CDR3 is 13 amino acids long. Here the CDR3 DNA reads TGTGCCAGCAGCCCTCGGGTCCGGACTGAAGCTTTCTTT. It translates to CASSPRVRTEAFF.

This chain uses TRBV19 with TRBJ1-2; D gene ambiguous. Per the germline V gene, CDR1 is LNHDA and CDR2 is SQIVND (reference sequence). The CDR3 covers 12 residues. V was pared by 5 bases and J by 1 base, with 5 bases between. CDR3 residues: CASSGSNYGYTF. In DNA, the CDR3 is TGTGCCAGTAGTGGGAGTAACTATGGCTACACCTTC.

The gene calls are TRBV7-2 and TRBJ1-1, with 7 bases lining up with TRBD1. With 5 bases clipped from V and 5 bases from J, the junction kept 8 bases outside the gene matches. The CDR3 extends over 14 amino acids. Germline CDR1 reads SGHTA; CDR2 reads FQGNSA. The CDR3 is CASSKGQSRTEAFF. The CDR3 nucleotides read TGTGCCAGCAGCAAGGGACAGTCGAGGACTGAAGCTTTCTTT.

The chain combines TRBV5-1 with TRBJ1-1; possible D gene TRBD1, 5 bases. Germline values: CDR1 SGHRS, CDR2 YFSETQ. The V and J ends lost 6 bases and 2 bases respectively, with 14 bases between them. The CDR3 loop spans 14 amino acids. CDR3 in amino acids: CASMDQGGNTEAFF. In DNA, the CDR3 is TGCGCCAGCATGGACCAGGGTGGCAACACTGAAGCTTTCTTT. The full variable domain, with the rest looked up from reference TRBV5-1 and TRBJ1-1, is KAGVTQTPRYLIKTRGQQVTLSCSPISGHRSVSWYQQTPGQGLQFLFEYFSETQRNKGNFPGRFSGRQFSNSRSEMNVSTLELGDSALYLCASMDQGGNTEAFFGQGTRLTVV.

The V gene is TRBV19, the J gene TRBJ1-2; D remains ambiguous. Trimming shortened V by 3 bases and J by 4 bases, and 6 bases separated the two germline ends. This CDR3 is built from 12 residues. CDR1 and CDR2 (germline): LNHDA, SQIVND (reference sequence). The CDR3: CASSIPGYGYTF. The CDR3 region has the DNA TGTGCCAGTAGTATCCCCGGCTATGGCTACACCTTC.

This clone has more than one count but fewer than ten. J is TRBJ1-4 and V is TRBV7-9; TRBD1 agrees at 7 bases. The CDR3 runs 17 residues. Unmatched junction bases numbered 9, after V lost 5 bases and J lost 0 bases. Per the germline V gene, CDR1 is SEHNR and CDR2 is FQNEAQ (reference sequence). The CDR3 coding sequence is TGTGCCAGCAGCAACCCCCCGGGACAGCCAACTAATGAAAAACTGTTTTTT. Protein product: CASSNPPGQPTNEKLFF.

This sequence joins TRBV5-1 and TRBJ2-5; TRBD2 matches 14 bases. Germline CDR1 reads SGHRS; CDR2 reads YFSETQ. This CDR3 is 16 amino acids long. J gave up 4 bases and V 0 bases, and 2 bases lay outside the gene matches. CDR3 in amino acids: CASSLGGLAGGETQYF. CDR3 in DNA: TGCGCCAGCAGCTTGGGAGGACTAGCGGGAGGAGAGACCCAGTACTTC.

The genes are TRBV5-1 and TRBJ2-3, with D possibly being TRBD1 (7 bases). This CDR3 spans 16 amino acids. Germline assignment: CDR1 SGHRS and CDR2 YFSETQ. V was cut by 4 bases and J by 2 bases, with 17 bases left in between. In DNA, the CDR3 is TGCGCCAGCAGCGGGGGGACAGTTGTGGCCACAGATACGCAGTATTTT. Its protein is CASSGGTVVATDTQYF.

A remark on this clone: The same CDR3 can be traced to other DNA sequences in this sample. V and J are TRBV6-5 and TRBJ2-7; 8 nucleotides match TRBD1. The length of the CDR3 is 14 residues. With V trimmed by 6 bases and J by 0 bases, 4 bases remained unmatched. Germline assignment: CDR1 MNHEY and CDR2 SVGAGI. CDR3 sequence reads: CASSRQGSSYEQYF. The CDR3 DNA sequence: TGTGCCAGCAGCCGACAGGGGTCCTCCTACGAGCAGTACTTC.

This clone was recorded once. This sequence joins TRBV18 and TRBJ1-1; 7 nucleotides align to TRBD1. The CDR3 totals 15 residues. Per the germline V gene, CDR1 is KGHSH and CDR2 is LQKENI. With 3 bases clipped from V and 1 base from J, the junction kept 5 bases outside the gene matches. The CDR3 DNA reads TGTGCCAGCTCACCGACAGGGAACGCGAACACTGAAGCTTTCTTT. Translating gives CASSPTGNANTEAFF. The full variable domain, in which reference TRBV18 and TRBJ1-1 provide the parts outside the CDR3, is NAGVMQNPRHLVRRRGQEARLRCSPMKGHSHVYWYRQLPEEGLKFMVYLQKENIIDESGMPKERFSAEFPKEGPSILRIQQVVRGDSAAYFCASSPTGNANTEAFFGQGTRLTVV.

This chain connects TRBV9 to TRBJ2-5; D not certain. Trimming removed 0 bases at V and 0 bases at J, with 6 bases between. This CDR3 region has 14 residues. Per germline, CDR1 SGDLS and CDR2 YYNGEE. CDR3: CASSVATDQETQYF. The CDR3 nucleotides read TGTGCCAGCAGCGTAGCTACGGACCAAGAGACCCAGTACTTC. The variable domain in full, completed from reference TRBV9 and TRBJ2-5, reads DSGVTQTPKHLITATGQRVTLRCSPRSGDLSVYWYQQSLDQGLQFLIQYYNGEERAKGNILERFSAQQFPDLHSELNLSSLELGDSALYFCASSVATDQETQYFGPGTRLLVL.

The chain carries TRBV3-1 (or the pseudogene TRBV3-2) and TRBJ1-5; TRBD1 matches 7 bases. V shed 0 bases, J shed 0 bases, and the junction held 8 bases outside the gene matches. The CDR3 runs to 18 residues. Germline CDR1 and CDR2: LGHDT and YNNKEL (reference sequence). The CDR3 DNA follows: TGTGCCAGCAGCCAAGAAAGGCAGGGGGTTGATAGCAATCAGCCCCAGCATTTT. It codes for CASSQERQGVDSNQPQHF.

The chain employs TRBV5-1 and TRBJ2-1; the match to TRBD2 covers 15 bases. Germline V gene lookup returns CDR1 SGHRS and CDR2 YFSETQ. J lost 7 bases, V lost 3 bases, and 11 bases had no gene match. The CDR3 has 18 amino acids. The CDR3 nucleotides are TGCGCCAGCAGCTCCAACCTCCGGACTAGCGGGAGGGTGAATGAGCAGTTCTTC. It translates to CASSSNLRTSGRVNEQFF. Looking up the rest from reference TRBV5-1 and TRBJ2-1 gives the full variable domain: KAGVTQTPRYLIKTRGQQVTLSCSPISGHRSVSWYQQTPGQGLQFLFEYFSETQRNKGNFPGRFSGRQFSNSRSEMNVSTLELGDSALYLCASSSNLRTSGRVNEQFFGPGTRLTVL.

The J gene is TRBJ2-5, the V gene TRBV5-4; a weak D match, TRBD2 (5 bases). CDR1 and CDR2 (germline): SGHNT, YYREEE (reference sequence). The V end was cut by 4 bases, the J end by 5 bases, with 15 bases between. The CDR3 totals 14 residues. CDR3 DNA: TGTGCCAGCAGCCAAACGGGGAGCGAGGAGACCCAGTACTTC. Encoded protein: CASSQTGSEETQYF.

The rearrangement joins TRBV10-1 to TRBJ2-5; tentative D call: TRBD2 (5 bases). From germline, CDR1 is WNHNN and CDR2 SYGVQD (reference sequence). The CDR3 length is 13 residues. Trimming cost V 8 bases and J 4 bases, with 14 bases left between them. The CDR3 reads CASQGPEGETQYF. For the CDR3, the DNA is TGCGCCAGCCAAGGACCCGAGGGAGAGACCCAGTACTTC.